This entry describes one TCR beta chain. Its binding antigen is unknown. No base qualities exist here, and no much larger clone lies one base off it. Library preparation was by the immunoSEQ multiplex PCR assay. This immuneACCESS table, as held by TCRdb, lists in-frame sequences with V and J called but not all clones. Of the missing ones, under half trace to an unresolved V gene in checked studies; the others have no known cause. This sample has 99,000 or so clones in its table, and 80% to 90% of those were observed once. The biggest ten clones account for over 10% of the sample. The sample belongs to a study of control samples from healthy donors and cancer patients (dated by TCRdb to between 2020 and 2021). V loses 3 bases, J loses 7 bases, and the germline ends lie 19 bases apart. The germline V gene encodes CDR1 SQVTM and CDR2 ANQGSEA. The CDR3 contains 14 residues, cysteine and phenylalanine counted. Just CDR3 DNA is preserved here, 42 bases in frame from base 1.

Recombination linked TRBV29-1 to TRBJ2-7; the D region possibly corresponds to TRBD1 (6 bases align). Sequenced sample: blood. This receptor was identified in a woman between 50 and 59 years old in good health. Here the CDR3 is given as CSVDTGRTMREQYF. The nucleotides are TGCAGCGTTGATACAGGGAGAACCATGCGGGAGCAGTACTTC.